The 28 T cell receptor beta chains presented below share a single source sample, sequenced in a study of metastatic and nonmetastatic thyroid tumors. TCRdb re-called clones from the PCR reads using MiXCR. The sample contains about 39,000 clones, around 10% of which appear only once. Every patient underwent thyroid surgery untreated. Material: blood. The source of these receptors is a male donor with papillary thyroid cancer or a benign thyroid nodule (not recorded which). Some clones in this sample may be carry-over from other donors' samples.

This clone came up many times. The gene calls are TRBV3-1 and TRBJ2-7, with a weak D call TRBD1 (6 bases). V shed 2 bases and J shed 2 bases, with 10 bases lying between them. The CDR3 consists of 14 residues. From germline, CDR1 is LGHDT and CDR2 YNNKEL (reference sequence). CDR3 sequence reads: CASSQNRVTYEQYF. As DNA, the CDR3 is TGTGCCAGCAGCCAAAACAGGGTTACCTACGAGCAGTACTTC.

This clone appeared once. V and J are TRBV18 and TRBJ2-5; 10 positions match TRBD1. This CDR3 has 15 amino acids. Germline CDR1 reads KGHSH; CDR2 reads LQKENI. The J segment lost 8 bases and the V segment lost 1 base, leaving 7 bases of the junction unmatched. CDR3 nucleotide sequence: TGTGCCAGCTCACCACGGACAGGGGGTTCGGATACCCAGTACTTC. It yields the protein CASSPRTGGSDTQYF.

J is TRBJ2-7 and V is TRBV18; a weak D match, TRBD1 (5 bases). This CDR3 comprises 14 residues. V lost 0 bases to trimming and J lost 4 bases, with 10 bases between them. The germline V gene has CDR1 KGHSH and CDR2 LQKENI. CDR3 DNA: TGTGCCAGCTCACCACCCGTCAGGGAATACGAGCAGTACTTC. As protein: CASSPPVREYEQYF.

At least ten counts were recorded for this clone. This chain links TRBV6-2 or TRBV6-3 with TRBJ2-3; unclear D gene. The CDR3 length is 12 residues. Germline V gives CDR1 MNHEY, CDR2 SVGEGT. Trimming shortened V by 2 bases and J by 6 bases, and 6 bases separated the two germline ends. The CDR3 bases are TGTGCCAGCAGTTACCCCCACGATACGCAGTATTTT. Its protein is CASSYPHDTQYF.

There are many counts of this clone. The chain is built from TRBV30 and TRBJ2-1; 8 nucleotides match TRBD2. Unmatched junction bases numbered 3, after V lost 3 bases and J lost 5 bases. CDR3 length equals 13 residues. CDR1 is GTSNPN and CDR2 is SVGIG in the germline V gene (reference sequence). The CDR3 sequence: CAWSAGGNNEQFF. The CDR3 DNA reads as TGTGCCTGGAGCGCGGGGGGAAACAATGAGCAGTTCTTC.

This CDR3 is CASSVGGSSYEQYF. CDR3 bases: TGTGCCAGCAGCGTAGGGGGGAGCTCCTACGAGCAGTACTTC. The rearrangement uses TRBV9 and TRBJ2-7; D might be TRBD1 or TRBD2, each matching 5 bases. The germline V gene encodes CDR1 SGDLS and CDR2 YYNGEE. V lost 0 bases to trimming and J lost 0 bases, with 7 bases between them. The CDR3 contains 14 residues.

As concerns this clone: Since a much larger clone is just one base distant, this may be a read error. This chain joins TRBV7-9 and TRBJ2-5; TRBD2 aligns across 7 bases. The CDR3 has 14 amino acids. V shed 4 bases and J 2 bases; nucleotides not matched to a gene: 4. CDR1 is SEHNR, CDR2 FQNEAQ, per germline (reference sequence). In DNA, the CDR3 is TGTGCCAGCAGCTCTCTAGCGGTGCAAGAGACCCAGTACTTC. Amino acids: CASSSLAVQETQYF.

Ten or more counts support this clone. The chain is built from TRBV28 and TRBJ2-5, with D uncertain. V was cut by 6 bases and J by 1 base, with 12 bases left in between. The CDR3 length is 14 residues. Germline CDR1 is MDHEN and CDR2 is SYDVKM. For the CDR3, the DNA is TGTGCCAGCAGGCGTAGCTACATCCAAGAGACCCAGTACTTC. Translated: CASRRSYIQETQYF.

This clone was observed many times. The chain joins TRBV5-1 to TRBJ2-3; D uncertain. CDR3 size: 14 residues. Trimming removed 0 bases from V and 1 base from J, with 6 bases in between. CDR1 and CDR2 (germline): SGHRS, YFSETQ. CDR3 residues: CASSLVAGTDTQYF. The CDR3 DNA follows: TGCGCCAGCAGCTTGGTGGCGGGCACAGATACGCAGTATTTT.

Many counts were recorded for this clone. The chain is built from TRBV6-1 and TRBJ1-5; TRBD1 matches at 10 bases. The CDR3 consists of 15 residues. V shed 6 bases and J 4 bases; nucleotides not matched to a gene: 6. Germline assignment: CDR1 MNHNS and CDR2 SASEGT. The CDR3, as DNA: TGTGCCAGCAGGCCCGGACAGGGGGGTAATCAGCCCCAGCATTTT. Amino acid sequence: CASRPGQGGNQPQHF.

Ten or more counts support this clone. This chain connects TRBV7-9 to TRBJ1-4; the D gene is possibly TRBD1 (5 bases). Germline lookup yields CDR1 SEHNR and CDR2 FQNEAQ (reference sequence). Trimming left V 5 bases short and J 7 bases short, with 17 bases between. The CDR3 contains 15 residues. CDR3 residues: CASSASQGLGEKLFF. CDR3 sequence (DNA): TGTGCCAGCAGCGCCTCTCAGGGCTTAGGTGAAAAACTGTTTTTT.

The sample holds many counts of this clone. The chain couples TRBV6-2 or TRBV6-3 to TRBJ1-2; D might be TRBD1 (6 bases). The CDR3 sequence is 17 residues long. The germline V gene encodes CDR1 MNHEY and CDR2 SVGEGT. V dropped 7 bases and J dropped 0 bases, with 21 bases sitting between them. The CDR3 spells CASKDSYLYSSNYGYTF. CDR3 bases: TGTGCCAGCAAGGACAGTTACCTGTACTCGTCTAACTATGGCTACACCTTC.

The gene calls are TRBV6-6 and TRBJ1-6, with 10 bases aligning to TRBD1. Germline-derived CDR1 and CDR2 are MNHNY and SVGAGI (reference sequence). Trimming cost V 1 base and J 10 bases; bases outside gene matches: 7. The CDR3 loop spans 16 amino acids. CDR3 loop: CASSYWGQGRTSPLHF. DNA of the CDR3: TGTGCCAGCAGTTACTGGGGACAGGGGAGAACCTCACCCCTCCACTTT.

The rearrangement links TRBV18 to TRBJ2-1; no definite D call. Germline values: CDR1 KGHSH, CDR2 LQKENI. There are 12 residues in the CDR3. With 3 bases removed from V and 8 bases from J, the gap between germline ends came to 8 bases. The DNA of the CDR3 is TGTGCCAGCTCACCCTTCGGCGATGAGCAGTTCTTC. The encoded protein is CASSPFGDEQFF.

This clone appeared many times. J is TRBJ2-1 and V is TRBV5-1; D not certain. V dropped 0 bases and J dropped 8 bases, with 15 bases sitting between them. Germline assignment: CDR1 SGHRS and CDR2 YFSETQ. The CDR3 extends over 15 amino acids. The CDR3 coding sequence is TGCGCCAGCAGCTTGGAAAGGATCAATTCCCATGAGCAGTTCTTC. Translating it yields CASSLERINSHEQFF.

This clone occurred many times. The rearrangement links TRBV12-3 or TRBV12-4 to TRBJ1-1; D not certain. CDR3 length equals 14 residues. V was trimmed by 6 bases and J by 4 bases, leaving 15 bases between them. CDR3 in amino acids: CASSALSITTEAFF. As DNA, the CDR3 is TGTGCCAGCAGCGCTCTGAGTATTACCACTGAAGCTTTCTTT.

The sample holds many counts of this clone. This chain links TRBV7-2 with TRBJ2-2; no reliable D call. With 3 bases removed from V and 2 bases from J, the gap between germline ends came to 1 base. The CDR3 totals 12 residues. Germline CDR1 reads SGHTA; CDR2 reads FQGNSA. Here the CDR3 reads CASSFNTGELFF. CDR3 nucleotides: TGTGCCAGCAGCTTCAACACCGGGGAGCTGTTTTTT.

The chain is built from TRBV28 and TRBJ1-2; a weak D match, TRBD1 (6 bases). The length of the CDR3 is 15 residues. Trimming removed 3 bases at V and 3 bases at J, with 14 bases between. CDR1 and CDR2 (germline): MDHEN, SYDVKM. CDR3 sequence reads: CASSLGGRVHYGYTF. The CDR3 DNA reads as TGTGCCAGCAGTTTGGGGGGGCGCGTACACTATGGCTACACCTTC.

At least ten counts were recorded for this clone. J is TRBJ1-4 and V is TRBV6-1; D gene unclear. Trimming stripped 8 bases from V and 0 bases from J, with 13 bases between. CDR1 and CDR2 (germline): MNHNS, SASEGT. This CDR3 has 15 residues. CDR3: CASGSEYATNEKLFF. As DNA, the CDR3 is TGTGCCAGCGGGTCGGAATATGCAACTAATGAAAAACTGTTTTTT.

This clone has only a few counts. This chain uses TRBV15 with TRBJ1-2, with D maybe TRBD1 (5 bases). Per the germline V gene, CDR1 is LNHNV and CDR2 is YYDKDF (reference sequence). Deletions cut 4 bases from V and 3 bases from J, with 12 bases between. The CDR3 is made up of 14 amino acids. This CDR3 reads CATSIDSAYYGYTF. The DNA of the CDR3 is TGTGCCACCAGCATCGACAGTGCCTACTATGGCTACACCTTC. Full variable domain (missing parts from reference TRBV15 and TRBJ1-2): DAMVIQNPRYQVTQFGKPVTLSCSQTLNHNVMYWYQQKSSQAPKLLFHYYDKDFNNEADTPDNFQSRRPNTSFCFLDIRSPGLGDTAMYLCATSIDSAYYGYTFGSGTRLTVV.

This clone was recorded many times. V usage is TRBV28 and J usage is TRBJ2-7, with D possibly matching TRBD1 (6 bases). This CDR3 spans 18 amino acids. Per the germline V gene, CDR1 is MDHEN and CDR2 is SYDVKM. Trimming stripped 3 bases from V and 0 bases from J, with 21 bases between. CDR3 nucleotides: TGTGCCAGCAGTTTTCGGATCGGACAGTCCGTCCCCTCCTACGAGCAGTACTTC. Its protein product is CASSFRIGQSVPSYEQYF.

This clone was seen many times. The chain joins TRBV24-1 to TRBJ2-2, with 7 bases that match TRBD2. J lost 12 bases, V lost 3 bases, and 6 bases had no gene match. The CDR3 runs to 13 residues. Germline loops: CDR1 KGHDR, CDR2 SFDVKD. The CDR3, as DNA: TGTGCCACCAGTGATCTTTACGGGGGGAAGCTGTTTTTT. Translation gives CATSDLYGGKLFF.

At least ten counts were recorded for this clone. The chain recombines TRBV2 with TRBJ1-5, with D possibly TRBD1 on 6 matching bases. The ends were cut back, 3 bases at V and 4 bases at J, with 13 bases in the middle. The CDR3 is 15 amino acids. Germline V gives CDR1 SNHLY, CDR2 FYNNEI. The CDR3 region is CASSESGQGNQPQHF. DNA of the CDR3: TGTGCCAGCAGTGAGTCGGGTCAGGGGAATCAGCCCCAGCATTTT.

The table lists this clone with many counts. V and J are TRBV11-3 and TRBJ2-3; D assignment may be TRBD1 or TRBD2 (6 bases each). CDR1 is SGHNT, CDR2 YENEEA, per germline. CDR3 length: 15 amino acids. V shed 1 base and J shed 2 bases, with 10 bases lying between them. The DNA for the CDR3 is TGTGCCAGCAGCTTAGGGGGGGCACCCACAGATACGCAGTATTTT. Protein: CASSLGGAPTDTQYF.

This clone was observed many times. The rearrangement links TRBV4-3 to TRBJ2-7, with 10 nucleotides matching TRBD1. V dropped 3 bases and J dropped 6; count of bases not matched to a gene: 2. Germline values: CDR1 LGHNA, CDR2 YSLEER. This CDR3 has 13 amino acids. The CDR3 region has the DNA TGCGCCAGCAGCCAGAGGACAGGGGGCGAGCAGTACTTC. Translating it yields CASSQRTGGEQYF.

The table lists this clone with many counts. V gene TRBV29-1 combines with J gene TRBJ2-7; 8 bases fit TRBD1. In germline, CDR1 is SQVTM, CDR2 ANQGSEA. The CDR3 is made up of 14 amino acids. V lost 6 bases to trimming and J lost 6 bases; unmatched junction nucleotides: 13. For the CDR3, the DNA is TGCAGCGTGGAGGAGGAGACAGGGGTGGGCGAGCAGTACTTC. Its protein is CSVEEETGVGEQYF.

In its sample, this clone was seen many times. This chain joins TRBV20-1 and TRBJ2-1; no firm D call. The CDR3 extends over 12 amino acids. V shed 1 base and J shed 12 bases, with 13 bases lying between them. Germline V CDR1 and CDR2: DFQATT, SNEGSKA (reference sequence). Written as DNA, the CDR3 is TGCAGTGCTAGAGCCGCTAGTCCCGGGCAGTTCTTC. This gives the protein CSARAASPGQFF.

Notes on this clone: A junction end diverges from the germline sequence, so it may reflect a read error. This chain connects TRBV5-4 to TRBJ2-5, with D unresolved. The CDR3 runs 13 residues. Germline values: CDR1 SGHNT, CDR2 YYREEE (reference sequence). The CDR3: CAISPADQETQYF. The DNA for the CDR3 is TGTGCCATCAGCCCCGCAGACCAAGAGACCCAGTACTTC.